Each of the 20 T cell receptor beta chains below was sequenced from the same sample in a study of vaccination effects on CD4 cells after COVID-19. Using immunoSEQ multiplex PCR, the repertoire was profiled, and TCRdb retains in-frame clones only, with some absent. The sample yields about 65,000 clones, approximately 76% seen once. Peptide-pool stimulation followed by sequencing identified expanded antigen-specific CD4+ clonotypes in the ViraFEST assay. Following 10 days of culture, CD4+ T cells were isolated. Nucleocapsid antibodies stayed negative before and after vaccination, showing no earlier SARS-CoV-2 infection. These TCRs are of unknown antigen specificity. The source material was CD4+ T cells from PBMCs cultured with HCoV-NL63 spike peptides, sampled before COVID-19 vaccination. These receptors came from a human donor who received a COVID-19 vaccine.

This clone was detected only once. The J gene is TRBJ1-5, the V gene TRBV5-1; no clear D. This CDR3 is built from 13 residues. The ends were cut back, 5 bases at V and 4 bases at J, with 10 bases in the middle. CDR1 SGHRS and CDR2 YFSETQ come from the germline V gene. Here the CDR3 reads CASREEGNQPQHF. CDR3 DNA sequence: TGCGCCAGCAGGGAAGAAGGGAATCAGCCCCAGCATTTT. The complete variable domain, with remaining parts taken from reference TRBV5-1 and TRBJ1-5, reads KAGVTQTPRYLIKTRGQQVTLSCSPISGHRSVSWYQQTPGQGLQFLFEYFSETQRNKGNFPGRFSGRQFSNSRSEMNVSTLELGDSALYLCASREEGNQPQHFGDGTRLSIL.

The CDR3 DNA reads TGTGCCAGCAGCCCCCCGGGGGGTTCACCCCTCCACTTT. It yields the protein CASSPPGGSPLHF. The chain has TRBV7-7 and TRBJ1-6, with D maybe TRBD1 (5 bases). CDR1 SSHAT and CDR2 FNYEAQ come from the germline V gene (reference sequence). With 5 bases removed from V and 9 bases from J, the gap between germline ends came to 11 bases. CDR3 size: 13 residues.

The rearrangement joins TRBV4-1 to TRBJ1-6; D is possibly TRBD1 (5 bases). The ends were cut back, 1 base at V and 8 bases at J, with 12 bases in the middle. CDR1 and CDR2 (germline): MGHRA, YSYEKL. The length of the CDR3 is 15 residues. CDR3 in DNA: TGCGCCAGCAGCCAAGGGGTCCAGGGTTATTCACCCCTCCACTTT. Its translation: CASSQGVQGYSPLHF.

The CDR3 reads CASNRQVYNEQFF. The CDR3 DNA reads TGTGCCAGCAACCGACAGGTTTACAATGAGCAGTTCTTC. V and J are TRBV6-5 and TRBJ2-1; D might be TRBD1 (6 bases). The germline V gene has CDR1 MNHEY and CDR2 SVGAGI. The CDR3 extends over 13 amino acids. V dropped 7 bases and J dropped 4 bases, with 11 bases sitting between them.

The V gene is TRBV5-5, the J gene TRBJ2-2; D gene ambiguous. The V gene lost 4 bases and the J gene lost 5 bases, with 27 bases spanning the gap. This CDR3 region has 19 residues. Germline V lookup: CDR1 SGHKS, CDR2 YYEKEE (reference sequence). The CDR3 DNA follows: TGTGCCAGCAGCCGAATTCTAGGGCAGGCCAGCGCTGGTACCGGGGAGCTGTTTTTT. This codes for CASSRILGQASAGTGELFF.

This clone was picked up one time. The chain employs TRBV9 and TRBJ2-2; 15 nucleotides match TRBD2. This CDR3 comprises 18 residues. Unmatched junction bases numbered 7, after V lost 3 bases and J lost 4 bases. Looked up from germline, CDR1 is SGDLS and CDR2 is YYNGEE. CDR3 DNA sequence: TGTGCCAGCAGCGGGCGGACTAGCGGGGGGGCGGTCACCGGGGAGCTGTTTTTT. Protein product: CASSGRTSGGAVTGELFF.

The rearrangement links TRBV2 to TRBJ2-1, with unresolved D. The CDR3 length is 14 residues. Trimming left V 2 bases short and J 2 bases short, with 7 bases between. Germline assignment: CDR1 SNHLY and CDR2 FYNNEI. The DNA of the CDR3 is TGTGCCAGCAGTGAAATCAGTGCCTACAATGAGCAGTTCTTC. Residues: CASSEISAYNEQFF.

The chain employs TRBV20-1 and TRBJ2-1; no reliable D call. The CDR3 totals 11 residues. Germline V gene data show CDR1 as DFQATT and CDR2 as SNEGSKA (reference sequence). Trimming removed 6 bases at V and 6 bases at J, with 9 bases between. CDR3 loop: CSAPNVNEQFF. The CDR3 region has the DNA TGCAGTGCCCCGAACGTCAATGAGCAGTTCTTC.

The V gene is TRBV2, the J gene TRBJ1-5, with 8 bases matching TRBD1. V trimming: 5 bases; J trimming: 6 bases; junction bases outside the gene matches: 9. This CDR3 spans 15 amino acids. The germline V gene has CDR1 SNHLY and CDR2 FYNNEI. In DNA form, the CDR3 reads TGTGCCAGCAGTCGACAGGGGTCGATCCGTCAGCCCCAGCATTTT. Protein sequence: CASSRQGSIRQPQHF.

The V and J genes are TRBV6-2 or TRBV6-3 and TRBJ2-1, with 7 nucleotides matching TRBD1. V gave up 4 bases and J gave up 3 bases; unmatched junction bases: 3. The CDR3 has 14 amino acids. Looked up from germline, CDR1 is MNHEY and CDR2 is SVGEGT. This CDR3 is CASSWGQSYNEQFF. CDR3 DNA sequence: TGTGCCAGCAGTTGGGGACAGAGCTACAATGAGCAGTTCTTC.

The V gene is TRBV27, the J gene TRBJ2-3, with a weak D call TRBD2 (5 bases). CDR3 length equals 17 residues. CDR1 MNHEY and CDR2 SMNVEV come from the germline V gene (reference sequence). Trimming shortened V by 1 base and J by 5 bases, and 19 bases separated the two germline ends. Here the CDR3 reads CASSLYPGSPTLDTQYF. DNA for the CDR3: TGTGCCAGCAGTTTATATCCGGGGTCCCCTACGTTAGATACGCAGTATTTT.

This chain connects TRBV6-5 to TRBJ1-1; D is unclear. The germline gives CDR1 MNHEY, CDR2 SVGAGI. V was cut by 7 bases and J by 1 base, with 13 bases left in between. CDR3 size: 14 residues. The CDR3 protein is CASNTRQWNTEAFF. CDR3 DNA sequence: TGTGCCAGCAATACCCGCCAGTGGAACACTGAAGCTTTCTTT.

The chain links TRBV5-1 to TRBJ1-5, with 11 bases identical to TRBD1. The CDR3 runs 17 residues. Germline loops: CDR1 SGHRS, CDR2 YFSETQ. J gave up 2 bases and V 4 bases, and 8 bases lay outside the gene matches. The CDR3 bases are TGCGCCAGCAGCCCTGGGACAGGGGGACGGGGCAATCAGCCCCAGCATTTT. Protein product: CASSPGTGGRGNQPQHF.

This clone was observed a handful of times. CDR3: CATSTWDTQYF. DNA of the CDR3: TGTGCCACCAGTACCTGGGATACGCAGTATTTT. V is TRBV24-1 and J is TRBJ2-3; no definite D call. Germline V CDR1 and CDR2: KGHDR, SFDVKD. This CDR3 is 11 amino acids long. Trimming took off 6 bases at V and 6 bases at J, with 6 bases between the two ends.

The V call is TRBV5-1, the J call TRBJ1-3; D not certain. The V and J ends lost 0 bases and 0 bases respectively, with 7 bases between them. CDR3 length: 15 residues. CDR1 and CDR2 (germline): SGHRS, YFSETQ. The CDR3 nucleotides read TGCGCCAGCAGCTTGGACAGTACCTCTGGAAACACCATATATTTT. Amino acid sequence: CASSLDSTSGNTIYF. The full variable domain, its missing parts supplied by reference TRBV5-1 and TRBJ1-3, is KAGVTQTPRYLIKTRGQQVTLSCSPISGHRSVSWYQQTPGQGLQFLFEYFSETQRNKGNFPGRFSGRQFSNSRSEMNVSTLELGDSALYLCASSLDSTSGNTIYFGEGSWLTVV.

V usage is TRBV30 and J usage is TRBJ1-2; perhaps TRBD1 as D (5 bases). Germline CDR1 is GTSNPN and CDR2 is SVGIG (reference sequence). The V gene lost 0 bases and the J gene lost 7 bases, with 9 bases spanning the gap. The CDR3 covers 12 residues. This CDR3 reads CAWSVLGTGYTF. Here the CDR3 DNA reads TGTGCCTGGAGTGTACTAGGGACTGGCTACACCTTC.

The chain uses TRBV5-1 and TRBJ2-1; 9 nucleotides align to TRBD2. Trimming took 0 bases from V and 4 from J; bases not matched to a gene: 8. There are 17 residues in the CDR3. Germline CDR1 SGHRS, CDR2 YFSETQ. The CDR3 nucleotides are TGCGCCAGCAGCTTGGTAGGTCTAGCGGGGATATACAATGAGCAGTTCTTC. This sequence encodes CASSLVGLAGIYNEQFF.

The CDR3 DNA reads as TGTGCCAGCCCTGGCCGGCCGGGGGGTCCACCAACTCAAGAGACCCAGTACTTC. Its protein product is CASPGRPGGPPTQETQYF. J is TRBJ2-5 and V is TRBV5-8; 7 positions agree with TRBD2. J gave up 2 bases and V 7 bases, and 20 bases lay outside the gene matches. Germline V gives CDR1 SGHTS, CDR2 YDEGEE. This CDR3 region has 18 residues.

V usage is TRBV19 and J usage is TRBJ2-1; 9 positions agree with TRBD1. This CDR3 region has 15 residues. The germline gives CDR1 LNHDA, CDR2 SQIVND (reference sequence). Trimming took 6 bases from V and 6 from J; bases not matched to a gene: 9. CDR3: CASSQSGQGSNEQFF. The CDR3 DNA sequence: TGTGCCAGTAGCCAATCGGGACAGGGTTCCAATGAGCAGTTCTTC.

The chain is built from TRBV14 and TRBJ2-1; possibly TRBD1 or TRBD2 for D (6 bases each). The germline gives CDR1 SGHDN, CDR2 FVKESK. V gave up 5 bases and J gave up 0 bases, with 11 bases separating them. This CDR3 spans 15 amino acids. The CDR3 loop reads CASSLGGFSYNEQFF. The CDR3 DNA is TGTGCCAGCAGCTTAGGGGGGTTCTCCTACAATGAGCAGTTCTTC.